This record looks at one T cell receptor beta chain sequence and its context. These data originate in a study of cytomegalovirus exposure and HLA in healthy donors. This table comes from immunoSEQ multiplex PCR, and its TCRdb copy is limited to in-frame clones, with some not included. This sample has about 130,000 clones; around nine tenths occur once, and the top ten carry 3% to 4%. V shed 5 bases and J shed 5 bases, with 25 bases lying between them. The CDR3 covers 17 residues. CDR1 MNHEY and CDR2 SMNVEV come from the germline V gene (reference sequence). The TCR originated in a man under 40 in good health and CMV-seronegative. Sequencing was performed on PBMCs. The chain couples TRBV27 to TRBJ2-7; possibly TRBD1 for D (5 bases). For the CDR3, the DNA is TGTGCCAGCAGTCGTGCCGCGGCTGGGGCGATTAAGAACGAGCAGTACTTC. It translates to CASSRAAAGAIKNEQYF.